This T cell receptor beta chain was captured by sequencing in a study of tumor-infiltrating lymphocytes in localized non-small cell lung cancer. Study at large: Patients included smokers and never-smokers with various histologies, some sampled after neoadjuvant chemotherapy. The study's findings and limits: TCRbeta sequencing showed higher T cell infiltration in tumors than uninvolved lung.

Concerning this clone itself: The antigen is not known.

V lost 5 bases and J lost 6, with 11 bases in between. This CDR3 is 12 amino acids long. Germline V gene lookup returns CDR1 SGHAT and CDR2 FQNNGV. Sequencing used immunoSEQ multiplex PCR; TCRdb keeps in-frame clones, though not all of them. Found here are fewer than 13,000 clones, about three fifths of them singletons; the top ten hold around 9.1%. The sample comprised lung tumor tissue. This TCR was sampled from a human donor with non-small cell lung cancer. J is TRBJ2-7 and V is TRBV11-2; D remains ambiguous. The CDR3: CASSRGYSEQYF. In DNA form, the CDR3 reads TGTGCCAGCAGCCGTGGCTATTCCGAGCAGTACTTC.